These 9 T cell receptor beta chains came from one sample sequenced in a study of blood T cell repertoires in COVID-19. TCRdb's copy holds only in-frame clones and misses some; the assay was immunoSEQ multiplex PCR. Here the sample spans around 370,000 clones, around nine tenths being singletons. The sample taken for sequencing was PBMCs or T cells enriched from blood (not recorded which). The receptors derive from a woman aged 18 to 35 who had recovered from COVID-19.

To note about this clone: The sample carries other DNA sequences with the same CDR3. V usage is TRBV19 and J usage is TRBJ1-1, with no clear D. Germline assignment: CDR1 LNHDA and CDR2 SQIVND (reference sequence). This CDR3 has 13 residues. Trimming removed 3 bases at V and 3 bases at J, with 8 bases between. The CDR3 region has the DNA TGTGCCAGTAGTATTCAAGGAGACACTGAAGCTTTCTTT. This sequence encodes CASSIQGDTEAFF.

The gene calls are TRBV18 and TRBJ2-6; D is possibly TRBD1 (6 bases). CDR3 size: 17 residues. Trimming left V 3 bases short and J 1 base short, with 13 bases between. Germline CDR1 KGHSH, CDR2 LQKENI. The CDR3 region has the DNA TGTGCCAGCTCACCGGCCCAAACAGGGTCTGGGGCCAACGTCCTGACTTTC. Its translation: CASSPAQTGSGANVLTF.

The chain has TRBV11-2 and TRBJ1-5; a possible D gene is TRBD1 (5 bases). Germline assignment: CDR1 SGHAT and CDR2 FQNNGV. With 1 base removed from V and 1 base from J, the gap between germline ends came to 5 bases. The CDR3 runs to 14 residues. The CDR3 DNA reads TGTGCCAGCAGCTTAGCAGGGAGCAATCAGCCCCAGCATTTT. Translated, it gives CASSLAGSNQPQHF.

V usage is TRBV30 and J usage is TRBJ2-1; 9 bases agree with TRBD2. This CDR3 is 15 amino acids long. Germline loops: CDR1 GTSNPN, CDR2 SVGIG (reference sequence). With V trimmed by 2 bases and J by 5 bases, 7 bases remained unmatched. Written as DNA, the CDR3 is TGTGCCTGGAGTAGGGGCGGGGGGGCGAACAATGAGCAGTTCTTC. Amino acids: CAWSRGGGANNEQFF.

This clone was detected a few times. The chain uses TRBV27 and TRBJ1-6; D is possibly TRBD1 (6 bases). The germline V and J ends were trimmed by 6 bases and 10 bases, with 10 bases remaining between them. The CDR3 is 12 residues long. Germline V CDR1 and CDR2: MNHEY, SMNVEV (reference sequence). In DNA, the CDR3 is TGTGCCAGCAGGCAGGGGTGGTCACCCCTCCACTTT. This encodes CASRQGWSPLHF.

This sequence joins TRBV11-2 and TRBJ1-2, with a possible D match to TRBD1 (5 bases). The germline V gene encodes CDR1 SGHAT and CDR2 FQNNGV. The CDR3 sequence is 14 residues long. Trimming took off 0 bases at V and 0 bases at J, with 5 bases between the two ends. CDR3 sequence: CASSLDRANYGYTF. The CDR3 nucleotides read TGTGCCAGCAGCTTAGACAGGGCTAACTATGGCTACACCTTC.

The chain combines TRBV5-1 with TRBJ1-1, with D possibly matching TRBD1 (6 bases). Trimming cost V 2 bases and J 8 bases, with 13 bases left between them. CDR3 size: 13 residues. The germline V gene encodes CDR1 SGHRS and CDR2 YFSETQ. The CDR3 DNA reads TGCGCCAGCAGCTTCACAGGGAGCCTCGAAGCTTTCTTT. Translating it yields CASSFTGSLEAFF.

The rearrangement joins TRBV5-6 to TRBJ2-2; D is uncertain. Looked up from germline, CDR1 is SGHDT and CDR2 is YYEEEE. V was trimmed by 0 bases and J by 4 bases, leaving 10 bases between them. The CDR3 has 15 amino acids. CDR3 in DNA: TGTGCCAGCAGCTTGGTCGGGTCTAGCACCGGGGAGCTGTTTTTT. It yields the protein CASSLVGSSTGELFF.

The genes are TRBV4-1 and TRBJ1-1; 7 bases line up with TRBD1. Per the germline V gene, CDR1 is MGHRA and CDR2 is YSYEKL. The ends lost 4 bases at V and 1 base at J; junction bases unmatched: 6. The CDR3 sequence is 15 residues long. This CDR3 is CASSRRQGENTEAFF. CDR3 sequence (DNA): TGCGCCAGCAGCCGCCGACAGGGAGAGAACACTGAAGCTTTCTTT.